This TCR beta chain was identified in a study of blood T cell repertoires in COVID-19 (dated by TCRdb to 2020 to 2022). With respect to the entire study: Samples covering the acute and convalescent phases of COVID-19 were provided by collaborators in the United States, Italy and Spain. The prospective study material was composed of cDNA or gDNA derived from T cells, B-cell-depleted T cells, or PBMCs. Subjects who had been exposed to COVID-19, were actively infected with it, or had recovered from it provided the deeply sampled blood TCRbeta repertoires that made up the dataset. A freely available public database, intended as a resource for researchers studying the immune response to SARS-CoV-2, is where the repertoires were released. The samples were drawn from the first 160 participants of the ongoing ImmuneRACE study and from some 1,300 subjects provided by 6 global collaborators. The sample metadata nearly always contained a de-identified subject ID, COVID-19 status, age in years and sex. Where HLA class I and class II types were available, the types were taken from metadata supplied by the sample provider, not from assay-based typing.

Broader findings and caveats from the paper: Clinical and demographic metadata were provided uncurated, with the amount varying by source and participant.

About this clone itself: Its cognate antigen has yet to be identified. The input lacks base qualities; no much larger clone sits a single base away.

TCRbeta CDR3 regions were amplified from genomic DNA by means of the immunoSEQ Assay, a bias-controlled multiplex PCR. On the authors' methods: Nucleated cell counts per sample were estimated from amplification of reference gene primers within the assay. Sequence reads were collapsed and filtered to measure the absolute abundance of every unique TCRbeta CDR3 rearrangement. For each sample, productive Simpson clonality was calculated by taking the square root of Simpson's diversity index across productive rearrangements. TCRdb stores this immuneACCESS table with in-frame sequences only. Part of the clones is absent; in the studies checked, under half of the shortfall reflects unresolved V genes, and no reason is known for the rest. The DNA was the basis for D and trimming; V, J and clone size are from that table. This sample holds about 250,000 clones; under 85% were observed only once. The ten largest clones capture 4% of the sample.

The collaborating institutions used their own protocols to collect whole blood in K2EDTA tubes. For TCRbeta analysis, collaborators shipped samples in one of three forms: frozen whole blood, isolated PBMCs, or DNA extracted from either of those sample types. Relative to germline, V is missing 2 bases and J is missing 9 bases, with 6 bases of the junction outside any gene match. From the germline V gene, CDR1 is MNHEY and CDR2 is SVGAGI. CDR3 length: 15 amino acids, cysteine to phenylalanine. CDR3 DNA only is kept here, 45 bases in frame from base 1. The chain is encoded by TRBV6-5 joined to TRBJ1-6; 8 central nucleotides agree with TRBD1. This TCR derives from a woman aged 40 to 55 with active or convalescent COVID-19. The sequenced sample was peripheral blood. Here the CDR3 is given as CASSYTRGQSSPLHF. At the DNA level, the sequence is TGTGCCAGCAGTTACACCAGGGGGCAGAGTTCACCCCTCCACTTT.